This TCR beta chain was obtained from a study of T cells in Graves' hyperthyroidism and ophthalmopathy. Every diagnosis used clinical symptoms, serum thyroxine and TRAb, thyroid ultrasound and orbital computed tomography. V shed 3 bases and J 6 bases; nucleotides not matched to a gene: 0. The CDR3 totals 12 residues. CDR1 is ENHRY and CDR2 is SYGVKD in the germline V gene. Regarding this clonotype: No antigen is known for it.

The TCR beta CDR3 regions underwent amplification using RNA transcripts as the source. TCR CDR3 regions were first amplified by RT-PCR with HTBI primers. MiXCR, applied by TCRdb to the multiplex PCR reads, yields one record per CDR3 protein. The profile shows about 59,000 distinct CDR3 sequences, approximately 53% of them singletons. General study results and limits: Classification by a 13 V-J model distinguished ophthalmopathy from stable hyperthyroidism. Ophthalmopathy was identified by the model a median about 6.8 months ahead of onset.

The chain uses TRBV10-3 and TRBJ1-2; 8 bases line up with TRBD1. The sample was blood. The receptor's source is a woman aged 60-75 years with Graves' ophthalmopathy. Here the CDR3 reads CAISEQGDGYTF. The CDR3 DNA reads TGTGCCATCAGTGAACAGGGGGATGGCTACACCTTC.